The present T cell receptor (beta chain) was sequenced within a study of blood T cell repertoires in COVID-19. Participant-given clinical history determined each cohort assignment. Profiling relied on immunoSEQ multiplex PCR, and the TCRdb table lists in-frame clones only, not all of them. The data contain about 310,000 clones, roughly nine tenths of them singletons. The origin of this receptor is a woman in her 30s who had recovered from COVID-19. The source material was PBMCs or T cells enriched from blood (not recorded which).

The CDR3 spells CASSLGASGQDEQFF. The CDR3 DNA reads as TGTGCCAGCAGTCTAGGAGCTAGCGGGCAGGATGAGCAGTTCTTC. The chain couples TRBV28 to TRBJ2-1; 8 nucleotides match TRBD2. The V and J ends lost 5 bases and 8 bases, in that order; junction bases with no gene match: 11. This CDR3 has 15 residues. Germline-derived CDR1 and CDR2 are MDHEN and SYDVKM.